Listed below are T cell receptor beta chains from one sample, sequenced in a study of identical twins. TCRdb reprocessed the 5' RACE reads via MiXCR and lists one record per CDR3 protein. The sample has about 790,000 distinct CDR3 sequences; around a sixth are singletons. This same sample was also part of a study on T cells expressing NK-cell markers.

The material sequenced was PBMCs. The receptors derive from a woman under 30 in good health. The CDR3 runs from the conserved cysteine through the conserved F or W. D genes are given only for firm matches. Clone size is given for some rows only: seen once, a few or many times, or a class if the clone is expanded.

>few|NA|TRBJ1-6|TRBV12-3/TRBV12-4
CASSLSSHNSPLHF
TGTGCCAGCAGTTTGAGCAGCCATAATTCACCCCTCCACTTT
>NA|NA|TRBJ2-3|TRBV5-1
CASSGGNPTDTQYF
TGCGCCAGCTCCGGGGGAAACCCCACAGATACGCAGTATTTT
>many|NA|TRBJ2-1|TRBV6-2/TRBV6-3
CASSETGGSYNEQFF
TGTGCCAGCAGTGAGACAGGAGGGTCCTACAATGAGCAGTTCTTC
>few|NA|TRBJ2-2|TRBV30
CAWRSTGELFF
TGTGCCTGGAGGTCCACCGGGGAGCTGTTTTTT
>few|NA|TRBJ2-1|TRBV20-1
CSARPGLVRNEQFF
TGCAGTGCCCGGCCGGGGTTGGTAAGGAATGAGCAGTTCTTC
>NA|NA|TRBJ2-7|TRBV13
CASSSQGTHSYEQYF
TGTGCCAGCAGCTCCCAGGGGACGCATTCCTACGAGCAGTACTTC
>NA|NA|TRBJ1-2|TRBV5-1
CASSPSGVNYGYTF
TGCGCCAGCAGCCCCTCAGGGGTTAACTATGGCTACACCTTC
>few|NA|TRBJ2-7|TRBV5-1
CASKMADEQYF
TGCGCCAGCAAAATGGCGGACGAGCAGTACTTC
>few|NA|TRBJ2-7|TRBV12-3/TRBV12-4
CASSLGPRYEQYF
TGTGCCAGCAGTTTAGGGCCACGATACGAGCAGTACTTC
>NA|TRBD2|TRBJ2-1|TRBV20-1
CSASTSGGGHEQFF
TGCAGTGCCTCGACTAGCGGGGGGGGTCATGAGCAGTTCTTC
>few|NA|TRBJ1-2|TRBV12-3/TRBV12-4
CASSLALEAYTF
TGTGCCAGCAGTTTAGCGCTGGAAGCCTACACCTTC
>few|TRBD1|TRBJ1-5|TRBV12-3/TRBV12-4
CASSRLRDRGSTNQPQHF
TGTGCCAGCAGTAGACTCCGGGACAGGGGAAGTACCAATCAGCCCCAGCATTTT
>few|NA|TRBJ2-3|TRBV2
CAKKPTEGTDTQYF
TGTGCCAAAAAGCCGACAGAGGGCACAGATACGCAGTATTTT
>NA|NA|TRBJ2-7|TRBV7-9
CASSPSQRDEQYF
TGTGCCAGCAGCCCCTCCCAGCGGGACGAGCAGTACTTC
>few|TRBD1|TRBJ2-7|TRBV20-1
CSARDPGDRVTHEQYF
TGCAGTGCTAGAGATCCGGGGGACAGGGTCACCCACGAGCAGTACTTC
>NA|NA|TRBJ2-1|TRBV9
CASSVEASAHNEQFF
TGTGCCAGCAGCGTAGAGGCTAGCGCCCACAATGAGCAGTTCTTC
>few|NA|TRBJ2-3|TRBV10-3
CAISGSGRSDTQYF
TGTGCCATCAGTGGGTCCGGGAGATCAGATACGCAGTATTTT
>NA|TRBD2|TRBJ2-1|TRBV20-1
CSARGGGLAYNEQFF
TGCAGTGCTAGAGGAGGGGGACTAGCGTACAATGAGCAGTTCTTC
>NA|TRBD2|TRBJ2-5|TRBV7-3
CASTPLLAGGPQETQYF
TGTGCCAGCACCCCCTTACTAGCGGGGGGGCCCCAAGAGACCCAGTACTTC
>few|NA|TRBJ1-3|TRBV12-3/TRBV12-4
CASSFNGNTIYF
TGTGCCAGCAGTTTTAATGGAAACACCATATATTTT
>NA|TRBD1|TRBJ2-4|TRBV5-1
CASAFDRDVAKNIQYF
TGCGCCAGCGCCTTTGACAGGGATGTAGCCAAAAACATTCAGTACTTC
>few|NA|TRBJ2-7|TRBV15
CATSTERYSYEQYF
TGTGCCACCAGCACCGAACGGTACTCCTACGAGCAGTACTTC
>NA|TRBD1|TRBJ2-2|TRBV5-5
CASSWTGPIAGELFF
TGTGCCAGCAGCTGGACAGGCCCCATAGCCGGGGAGCTGTTTTTT
>NA|NA|TRBJ1-5|TRBV5-1
CASSLAEGTTDTQHF
TGCGCCAGCAGCTTGGCTGAGGGTACCACAGATACGCAGCATTTT
>many|NA|TRBJ1-5|TRBV7-8
CASSLGAANQPQHF
TGTGCCAGCAGCTTAGGGGCAGCGAATCAGCCCCAGCATTTT
>NA|TRBD2|TRBJ2-5|TRBV6-5
CASSYSGTSRETQYF
TGTGCCAGCAGTTACTCCGGGACTAGCAGAGAGACCCAGTACTTC
>few|TRBD2|TRBJ2-3|TRBV5-1
CASSLGLGGATDTQYF
TGCGCCAGCAGCTTAGGACTAGGCGGAGCCACAGATACGCAGTATTTT
>few|NA|TRBJ1-4|TRBV6-1
CASSVRGDDEKLFF
TGTGCCAGCAGTGTAAGAGGGGATGATGAAAAACTGTTTTTT
>NA|TRBD1|TRBJ2-7|TRBV5-1
CASSLVRDRGHEQYF
TGCGCCAGCAGCTTGGTCAGGGACAGGGGACACGAGCAGTACTTC
>few|TRBD2|TRBJ2-1|TRBV4-1
CASSQDRAGGYNEQFF
TGCGCCAGCAGCCAAGATCGGGCGGGAGGGTACAATGAGCAGTTCTTC
>NA|TRBD2|TRBJ2-5|TRBV2
CASGLGLAGGETQYF
TGTGCCAGCGGGCTGGGACTAGCGGGAGGAGAGACCCAGTACTTC
>few|NA|TRBJ2-3|TRBV5-1
CASSLGAEQTTDTQYF
TGCGCCAGCAGCTTGGGAGCAGAACAGACGACAGATACGCAGTATTTT
>few|NA|TRBJ1-3|TRBV12-3/TRBV12-4
CASSYRVATIYF
TGTGCCAGCAGTTACAGGGTGGCCACCATATATTTT
>few|NA|TRBJ2-3|TRBV7-2
CASSLSGDAEDTQYF
TGTGCCAGCAGCTTAAGTGGGGACGCCGAAGATACGCAGTATTTT
>many|NA|TRBJ2-1|TRBV20-1
CSAYEDRDKQFF
TGCAGTGCTTACGAGGACAGAGATAAGCAGTTCTTC